The 16 T cell receptor beta chains below were found in one sample sequenced in a study of blood T cells in healthy people across ages. PCR was performed a second time for about 6 to 12 cycles using a sample-barcoded 5' primer and a J-beta primer mix. TCRdb recomputed calls from the 5' RACE reads with MiXCR, one row per CDR3 protein. The data contain 890,000 or so distinct CDR3 sequences, around 68% of them singletons. Material: blood. The origin of the receptors is a man in his thirties or forties in good health.

The V call is TRBV15, the J call TRBJ2-3; no clear D. The V end lost 2 bases, the J end lost 3 bases, and 6 bases lay between the germline ends. CDR1 is LNHNV, CDR2 YYDKDF, per germline (reference sequence). CDR3 length: 13 residues. In DNA form, the CDR3 reads TGTGCCACCAGCAGAATCGGGACAGATACGCAGTATTTT. It codes for CATSRIGTDTQYF.

The chain links TRBV29-1 to TRBJ2-4; weak D call: TRBD2 (6 bases). Germline loops: CDR1 SQVTM, CDR2 ANQGSEA. The CDR3 covers 13 residues. The V end lost 3 bases, the J end lost 14 bases, and 20 bases lay between the germline ends. CDR3 bases: TGCAGCGTTGAGTGGGGACTTTCCCCCGGGAAGTACTTC. As protein: CSVEWGLSPGKYF. Full variable domain (rest looked up from reference TRBV29-1 and TRBJ2-4): SAVISQKPSRDICQRGTSLTIQCQVDSQVTMMFWYRQQPGQSLTLIATANQGSEATYESGFVIDKFPISRPNLTFSTLTVSNMSPEDSSIYLCSVEWGLSPGKYFGAGTRLSVL.

The chain recombines TRBV5-1 with TRBJ2-2, with 8 bases aligning to TRBD1. V gave up 4 bases and J gave up 4 bases; unmatched junction bases: 6. This CDR3 has 15 amino acids. The germline gives CDR1 SGHRS, CDR2 YFSETQ. The CDR3 region has the DNA TGCGCCAGCAGCCCAGGGGGCGAGGGCACCGGGGAGCTGTTTTTT. Encoded protein: CASSPGGEGTGELFF.

The chain links TRBV7-2 to TRBJ2-3; D gene ambiguous. CDR1 is SGHTA and CDR2 is FQGNSA in the germline V gene. V lost 1 base to trimming and J lost 6 bases, with 5 bases between them. This CDR3 spans 12 amino acids. CDR3 region: CASSLVYDTQYF. The CDR3, as DNA: TGTGCCAGCAGCTTAGTCTACGATACGCAGTATTTT.

The chain recombines TRBV6-2 or TRBV6-3 with TRBJ2-3, with D unresolved. The ends were cut back, 8 bases at V and 4 bases at J, with 10 bases in the middle. From germline, CDR1 is MNHEY and CDR2 SVGEGT. CDR3 size: 12 residues. CDR3 sequence (DNA): TGTGCCAGCGCAAATAACCCAGATACGCAGTATTTT. The encoded protein is CASANNPDTQYF.

The rearrangement joins TRBV20-1 to TRBJ1-5; the D is unclear. Trimming cost V 3 bases and J 5 bases, with 8 bases left between them. This CDR3 is built from 12 residues. Germline V gene sequence: CDR1 DFQATT, CDR2 SNEGSKA (reference sequence). CDR3 DNA: TGCAGTGCTAGTACAGTTGATCAGCCCCAGCATTTT. Protein: CSASTVDQPQHF.

V usage is TRBV6-6 and J usage is TRBJ2-5; D call uncertain. V dropped 2 bases and J dropped 9 bases, with 7 bases sitting between them. The CDR3 is 11 amino acids. CDR1 is MNHNY, CDR2 SVGAGI, per germline (reference sequence). The DNA of the CDR3 is TGTGCCAGCAGTTACCAAGTGGCCCAGTACTTC. Translating gives CASSYQVAQYF.

This clonotype turned up a few times. The chain recombines TRBV6-5 with TRBJ2-1; D not resolved. CDR3 length: 13 amino acids. V was clipped by 5 bases and J by 13 bases, with 18 bases between them. Germline V lookup: CDR1 MNHEY, CDR2 SVGAGI. CDR3 DNA: TGTGCCAGCAGTATGCATTCGGCAATTGAACAGTTCTTC. Translation gives CASSMHSAIEQFF.

The chain is built from TRBV19 and TRBJ2-4; 8 nucleotides agree with TRBD1. The CDR3 extends over 19 amino acids. From germline, CDR1 is LNHDA and CDR2 SQIVND (reference sequence). The J segment lost 6 bases and the V segment lost 3 bases, leaving 19 bases of the junction unmatched. DNA of the CDR3: TGTGCCAGTAGTATTCCCGGGACAGGCTTGGAAGGACCTTTAAACATTCAGTACTTC. Protein sequence: CASSIPGTGLEGPLNIQYF.

The chain combines TRBV20-1 with TRBJ2-5; 9 bases are shared with TRBD2. CDR1 is DFQATT, CDR2 SNEGSKA, per germline (reference sequence). J was trimmed by 5 bases and V by 0 bases; bases with no gene match: 10. The CDR3 extends over 16 amino acids. The CDR3 sequence: CSARDHLAGLSETQYF. The CDR3 bases are TGCAGTGCTAGAGATCACCTAGCGGGACTCTCGGAGACCCAGTACTTC.

This chain links TRBV4-1 with TRBJ2-3; 8 bases align to TRBD2. The CDR3 is 18 residues long. Trimming removed 6 bases from V and 1 base from J; junction bases left unmatched: 15. Germline V CDR1 and CDR2: MGHRA, YSYEKL. The CDR3 loop reads CASRKATDGGVRTDTQYF. CDR3 in DNA: TGCGCCAGCAGGAAGGCCACTGACGGGGGGGTACGCACAGATACGCAGTATTTT.

The genes are TRBV12-3 or TRBV12-4 and TRBJ2-1, with 7 bases aligning to TRBD2. V lost 5 bases, J lost 8 bases, and 12 bases stayed unmatched. The length of the CDR3 is 15 residues. This CDR3 reads CASSPRVAGIHEQFF. CDR3 DNA: TGTGCCAGCAGTCCCCGGGTAGCGGGCATCCATGAGCAGTTCTTC.

A few counts support this clonotype. The CDR3 DNA reads as TGTGCCACCAGCAGAGCCACAATCGGGTACAATGAGCAGTTCTTC. Protein sequence: CATSRATIGYNEQFF. The V and J genes are TRBV15 and TRBJ2-1; D uncertain. Trimming took off 1 base at V and 4 bases at J, with 11 bases between the two ends. CDR3 size: 15 residues. Per germline, CDR1 LNHNV and CDR2 YYDKDF (reference sequence). Full variable domain (missing parts from reference TRBV15 and TRBJ2-1): DAMVIQNPRYQVTQFGKPVTLSCSQTLNHNVMYWYQQKSSQAPKLLFHYYDKDFNNEADTPDNFQSRRPNTSFCFLDIRSPGLGDTAMYLCATSRATIGYNEQFFGPGTRLTVL.

The rearrangement joins TRBV2 to TRBJ2-3; D remains unclear. This CDR3 is built from 10 residues. Germline lookup yields CDR1 SNHLY and CDR2 FYNNEI. Deletions cut 7 bases from V and 4 bases from J, with 3 bases between. CDR3 amino acids: CASIPDTQYF. CDR3 in DNA: TGTGCCAGCATCCCAGATACGCAGTATTTT.

The chain uses TRBV6-5 and TRBJ2-1; either TRBD1 or TRBD2 may supply D (6 bases each). The last part of the DNA fits TRBJ2-7 better; the J call may be wrong. CDR1 and CDR2 (germline): MNHEY, SVGAGI. The CDR3 has 11 amino acids. The CDR3 reads CVTGAYNEQYF. CDR3 bases: TGTGTCACGGGGGCTTACAATGAGCAGTACTTC.

This clonotype was observed many times. This sequence joins TRBV7-2 and TRBJ1-2, with TRBD1 matching over 8 bases. Trimming at V came to 5 bases and at J to 5 bases, leaving 10 bases not matched to a gene. Germline V CDR1 and CDR2: SGHTA, FQGNSA. CDR3 length: 15 amino acids. For the CDR3, the DNA is TGTGCCAGCAGCCCCTCGGACAGGGACCTTTATGGCTACACCTTC. It specifies CASSPSDRDLYGYTF.